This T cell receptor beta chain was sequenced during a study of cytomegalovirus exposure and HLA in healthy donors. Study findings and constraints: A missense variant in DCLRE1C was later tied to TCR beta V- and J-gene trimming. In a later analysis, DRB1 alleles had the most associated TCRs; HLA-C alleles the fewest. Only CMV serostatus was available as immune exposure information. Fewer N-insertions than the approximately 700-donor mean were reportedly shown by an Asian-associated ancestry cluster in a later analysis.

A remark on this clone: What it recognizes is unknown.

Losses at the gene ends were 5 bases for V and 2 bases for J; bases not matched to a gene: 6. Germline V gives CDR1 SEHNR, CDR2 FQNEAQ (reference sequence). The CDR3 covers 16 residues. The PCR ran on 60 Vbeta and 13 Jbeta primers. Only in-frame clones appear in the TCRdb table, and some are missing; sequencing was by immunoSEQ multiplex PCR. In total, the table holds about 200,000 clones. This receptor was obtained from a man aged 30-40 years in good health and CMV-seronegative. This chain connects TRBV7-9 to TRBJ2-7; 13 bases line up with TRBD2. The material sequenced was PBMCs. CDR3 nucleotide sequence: TGTGCCAGCAGCCCTCGACTAGCGGGAGGAACCTACGAGCAGTACTTC. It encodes CASSPRLAGGTYEQYF.